The entry below gives a single TCR beta chain sequence along with its context. Its antigen is still unknown. This specimen belongs to a study of T cells and Merkel cell carcinoma outcomes. Whole-study findings and limits: Merkel cell carcinoma outcomes were reportedly predicted by repertoire and T-cell density.

The length of the CDR3 is 17 residues. V lost 3 bases and J lost 0; bases outside the gene matches: 9. Germline CDR1 SGHRS, CDR2 YFSETQ. The assay was immunoSEQ multiplex PCR, and TCRdb's table has in-frame clones only and misses some. The data show about 15,000 clones, roughly 76% seen once. The sample taken for sequencing was tumor tissue from Merkel cell carcinoma. J is TRBJ2-1 and V is TRBV5-1; 7 positions agree with TRBD1. The TCR was taken from a human donor with Merkel cell carcinoma. DNA of the CDR3: TGCGCCAGCAGCTCCCTATACAGGGGCGCCTCCTACAATGAGCAGTTCTTC. Its protein product is CASSSLYRGASYNEQFF.